This T cell receptor beta chain is from a study of T cell responses to AZD1222 COVID-19 vaccine (dated by TCRdb to the early 2020s). Study-level background: A total of approximately 240 trial participants underwent TCR sequencing, of whom 207 received two doses of AZD1222 and roughly 25 received two doses of the MenACWY control vaccine. Enrollment into the trials was organized by age into subgroups of 18-55, 56-69 and 70-plus years, and those subgroups contained about 150, 27 and 61 TCR-sequenced participants, respectively.

In regard to this clone: Its binding antigen is unknown. No clone much larger than this one lies a single base away; base qualities are absent.

The CDR3 regions of human TCRbeta chains were analyzed by immunosequencing. Regarding the original processing steps: Repertoire TCRs were matched against a reference library of SARS-CoV-2-specific TCRs generated with the MIRA antigen-specificity platform. Breadth meant the fraction of unique TCRs that were SARS-CoV-2-associated, whereas depth meant the fraction of total T cells that were SARS-CoV-2-associated. Using the MIRA data, each spike-specific TCR was assigned both to the spike region to which the TCR was reactive and to a CD4 or CD8 class. Log10-transformed breadth and depth values were compared by one-way ANOVA with Sidak's multiple comparisons tests. TCRdb's version of the immuneACCESS table is confined to in-frame rearrangements and falls short of the full clone set. An unresolved V gene accounts for under half of the shortfall where checked; the remainder is of unknown origin. The V and J calls and clone size are taken from that table; D and trimming were inferred from the DNA. Counted in this sample were roughly 150,000 clones; roughly 88% of them appeared once. Of the sample, around 1.6% falls within the top ten clones.

Overall results and qualifications from the work: After two AZD1222 doses, spike-specific TCR breadth and depth were significantly higher than at day 0 and than in MenACWY recipients. Conclusions about previously exposed vaccinees were limited because only a handful of AZD1222 recipients were SARS-CoV-2 seropositive at baseline. The vaccine-associated CD4 TCRs covered the entire spike protein, and the dominant responses fell in regions 160-218 and 743-854. Because no day 14 peak-response samples were available, the repertoires could be characterized only after the peak T cell response. The 56-69-year group was small, and its depth increase did not reach significance, likely because of low power. Most participants were white British and females outnumbered males, and the authors suggested that clonal diversity may have been underestimated. Reportedly, close to half of the unique spike-specific TCRs recognized epitopes lying outside the regions that are mutated in the B.1.351 and B.1.1.7 variants.

Sample time point, as interpreted from the label and publication: about 28 days (+/-7) after the second vaccine dose. AZD1222 recipients with second doses at about 4 weeks or about 12 weeks were pooled, because spike-specific TCR depth and breadth did not differ between schedules. Vaccinee samples came from UK trials COV001 and COV002, including a single-blind randomized controlled phase 2/3 trial of AZD1222 (ChAdOx1 nCoV-19) in healthy adults. For TCRbeta chain sequencing, PBMC samples from trial participants were taken at day 0 and at day 28 after the second dose. The CDR3 measures 14 amino acids from cysteine to phenylalanine. Only CDR3 DNA remains: 42 bases, in frame from the first base. After removal of 3 bases from V and 8 bases from J, the junction retains 7 bases not matched to a gene. According to the germline V gene, CDR1 reads KGHSH and CDR2 reads LQKENI.

The sequenced sample was peripheral blood, obtained 28 days after the second AZD1222 dose. The chain is encoded by TRBV18 joined to TRBJ2-3, and TRBD1 aligns with 8 junction nucleotides. The clonotype was recovered from an adult who received the AZD1222 COVID-19 vaccine. The CDR3: CASSPGQGGPTQYF. The nucleotide sequence is given as TGTGCCAGCTCACCCGGACAGGGAGGACCTACGCAGTATTTT.